What follows describes a single TCR beta chain. Its antigen is as yet unknown. An Oncomine TCR Beta short-read assay was used to sequence the DNA from cultured CD4+ T cells. Genomic DNA was isolated from CD4+ T cells that had been cultured. A single record per CDR3 protein comes from TCRdb applying MiXCR to the PCR reads. This table holds about 25,000 distinct CDR3 sequences, roughly 50% found once. Documented treatment: approximately 9-day PBMC culture with coronavirus spike peptide pools or control peptides (ViraFEST assay). ViraFEST used peptide pools to expand antigen-specific T cells, then sequenced TCRs. Trimming at V came to 6 bases and at J to 3 bases, leaving 5 bases not matched to a gene. Per the germline V gene, CDR1 is MDHEN and CDR2 is SYDVKM. The CDR3 has 15 residues. This entry is derived from a study of vaccination and CD4 T cells after COVID-19. The overall study: It was a median roughly 100 days after diagnosis, with a range of 35 to 161, that post-COVID samples were drawn. Stimulation used overlapping spike peptides from SARS-CoV-2, HCoV-NL63, HCoV-OC43 and HCoV-229E.

This chain joins TRBV28 and TRBJ2-1; 10 bases fit TRBD2. The TCR comes from a human donor who had recovered from COVID-19. The sequenced sample was CD4+ T cells from blood, cultured in vitro. Written as DNA, the CDR3 is TGTGCCAGCAGCCCCGGGACTAGCGACTACAATGAGCAGTTCTTC. Residues: CASSPGTSDYNEQFF.